These T cell receptor beta chains were read from a single sample in a study of identical twins. TCRdb used MiXCR to reprocess the 5' RACE reads, holding one entry per CDR3 protein. The sample lists more than 400,000 distinct CDR3 sequences; approximately 14% were seen once. Another study also made use of these data, one on yellow fever vaccine responses in identical twins.

Sequencing was performed on CD4+ T cells sorted from blood. These receptor sequences come from a woman between 18 and 30 years old in good health. CDR3s include the opening cysteine and the closing phenylalanine or tryptophan. The D gene is left open where the match is weak. Size values are once, few and many counts, or a class for expanded clones, and some rows have none.

size	V	J	D	DNA	CDR3
NA	TRBV6-1	TRBJ2-5	NA	TGTGCCAGCAGTCGGGCGGCGGTTCAAGAGACCCAGTACTTC	CASSRAAVQETQYF
NA	TRBV7-8	TRBJ2-2	TRBD1	TGTGCCAGCAGATTTACCGGGACAGGGAACACCGGGGAGCTGTTTTTT	CASRFTGTGNTGELFF
few	TRBV6-1	TRBJ2-7	TRBD2	TGTGCCAGCACCCCCCTGGGCGGGAGCTACGAGCAGTACTTC	CASTPLGGSYEQYF
NA	TRBV2	TRBJ2-5	TRBD1	TGTGCCAGCAACCCCAGGGGGCGGGTAGAGACCCAGTACTTC	CASNPRGRVETQYF
few	TRBV15	TRBJ2-1	TRBD2	TGTGCCACCAGCAGAGGACTAGCGGGAAATGAGCAGTTCTTC	CATSRGLAGNEQFF
NA	TRBV5-1	TRBJ2-5	TRBD2	TGCGCCAGCAGCTTGAGCTCCGGGACTAGCGGGATGCAAGAGACCCAGTACTTC	CASSLSSGTSGMQETQYF
few	TRBV28	TRBJ2-1	TRBD2	TGTGCCAGCAGTCCCCTACTCGGGACTAGCGGGAACGTTGGGCAGTTCTTC	CASSPLLGTSGNVGQFF
NA	TRBV6-2/TRBV6-3	TRBJ2-1	NA	TGTGCCAGCAGCTCGGACCTTCCAGGCAATGAGCAGTTCTTC	CASSSDLPGNEQFF
few	TRBV18	TRBJ2-3	NA	TGTGCCAGCTCACCACCTCGCGCCAGCACAGATACGCAGTATTTT	CASSPPRASTDTQYF
NA	TRBV29-1	TRBJ2-3	NA	TGCAGCGTTGGGGGACTTAGCACAGATACGCAGTATTTT	CSVGGLSTDTQYF
NA	TRBV4-1	TRBJ2-7	TRBD1	TGCGCCAGCAGCCACCCGAGGGGGCAAGCCTACGAGCAGTACTTC	CASSHPRGQAYEQYF
NA	TRBV6-1	TRBJ1-1	TRBD1	TGTGCCAGCAGTAACCGCCCAGGGGGCACTGAAGCTTTCTTT	CASSNRPGGTEAFF
NA	TRBV12-3/TRBV12-4	TRBJ2-2	TRBD2	TGTGCCAATCCGACTAGCGGGAAACAGAGGGCCAAGAACACCGGGGAGCTGTTTTTT	CANPTSGKQRAKNTGELFF
many	TRBV7-8	TRBJ2-2	NA	TGTGCCAGCAGCTTAAGGTCAGGCGGGACGAACACCGGGGAGCTGTTTTTT	CASSLRSGGTNTGELFF
NA	TRBV6-1	TRBJ1-5	NA	TGTGCCAGCAGGGGGGGTCGGCAGAGCAATCAGCCCCAGCATTTT	CASRGGRQSNQPQHF
many	TRBV9	TRBJ2-3	NA	TGTGCCAGCAGCGTATCCGAGATTACGAGCACAGATACGCAGTATTTT	CASSVSEITSTDTQYF
NA	TRBV20-1	TRBJ1-5	NA	TGCAGTGCTAGAACCCCCCGCGGTGATCAGCCCCAGCATTTT	CSARTPRGDQPQHF
few	TRBV7-8	TRBJ2-2	NA	TGTGCCAGCAGCTCCGACGGACAGCAGAACACCGGGGAGCTGTTTTTT	CASSSDGQQNTGELFF
NA	TRBV6-2/TRBV6-3	TRBJ1-1	TRBD1	TGTGCCAGCAGTTCTCCCTACCGAGGACAGGGGGGTGAAGCTTTCTTT	CASSSPYRGQGGEAFF
few	TRBV14	TRBJ2-1	NA	TGTGCCAGCAGCCAAGACGCCGGGACACTCAACAATGAGCAGTTCTTC	CASSQDAGTLNNEQFF
few	TRBV10-1	TRBJ2-7	TRBD2	TGCGCCAGCGGAACCGGGACTAGCGGGAGCTACGAGCAGTACTTC	CASGTGTSGSYEQYF
many	TRBV12-3/TRBV12-4	TRBJ2-5	TRBD2	TGTGCCAGCAGTTTCCCAGCGGGAGAACCCTATAGCCAAGAGACCCAGTACTTC	CASSFPAGEPYSQETQYF
few	TRBV12-3/TRBV12-4	TRBJ2-2	TRBD2	TGTGCCAGCAGTCTCCAGAGAACTAGCGTTCCTCCCGGGGAGCTGTTTTTT	CASSLQRTSVPPGELFF
few	TRBV7-9	TRBJ2-5	TRBD2	TGTGCCAGCAGCTTTAGACTAGCGGGGACCCAGTACTTC	CASSFRLAGTQYF
NA	TRBV20-1	TRBJ2-5	TRBD2	TGCAGTGCTACCCAGGCTAGCGGGATAAAAGAGACCCAGTACTTC	CSATQASGIKETQYF
few	TRBV5-1	TRBJ1-1	NA	TGCGCCAGGCATCACACTGAAGCTTTCTTT	CARHHTEAFF
NA	TRBV20-1	TRBJ2-3	TRBD2	TGCAGTGCCCCCCCAATGACTAGCGGGAGCACAGATACGCAGTATTTT	CSAPPMTSGSTDTQYF
few	TRBV12-3/TRBV12-4	TRBJ2-1	NA	TGTGCCAGCAGTTTACGGGGGGCTAAATACAATGAGCAGTTCTTC	CASSLRGAKYNEQFF
few	TRBV10-2	TRBJ1-1	NA	TGCGCCAGCAGTGAACGGCAGGGCACTGAAGCTTTCTTT	CASSERQGTEAFF
few	TRBV11-2	TRBJ2-3	NA	TGTGCCAGCAGGGGATCGGACAGCTCGATAACGCAGTATTTT	CASRGSDSSITQYF
few	TRBV7-6	TRBJ2-1	NA	TGTGCCAGCAGCCAAATGGGGGGCGGGAGTGTCACTGAGCAGTTCTTC	CASSQMGGGSVTEQFF
NA	TRBV10-2	TRBJ2-1	TRBD2	TGCGCCAGCAGAGGGACTAGCGGGGCCAGCTCCTACAATGAGCAGTTCTTC	CASRGTSGASSYNEQFF
NA	TRBV12-3/TRBV12-4	TRBJ2-1	NA	TGTGCCAGCAGCTCCGGGACCTACTACAATGAGCAGTTCTTC	CASSSGTYYNEQFF
NA	TRBV6-2/TRBV6-3	TRBJ2-1	NA	TGTGCCAGCACCGACAGGACTACCTACAATGAGCAGTTCTTC	CASTDRTTYNEQFF
NA	TRBV4-2	TRBJ2-2	NA	TGTGCCAGCAGCCAAGAAGTGAGACAGCCGAACACCGGGGAGCTGTTTTTT	CASSQEVRQPNTGELFF
NA	TRBV7-2	TRBJ2-1	NA	TGTGCCAGCAGCTTAGCGCTTGGGGGGGCTGTCCACAATGAGCAGTTCTTC	CASSLALGGAVHNEQFF
few	TRBV24-1	TRBJ2-1	TRBD2	TGTGCCACCAGTGACCCGGGACTAGCGGGAGATGAGCAGTTCTTC	CATSDPGLAGDEQFF
NA	TRBV10-3	TRBJ2-3	NA	TGTGCCATCAGCAGCTATAGCGGAACTAGCACAGATACGCAGTATTTT	CAISSYSGTSTDTQYF
few	TRBV3-1	TRBJ1-5	TRBD1	TGTGCCAGCAGCCAAGATGGGACAGGGTATCAGCCCCAGCATTTT	CASSQDGTGYQPQHF
many	TRBV6-2/TRBV6-3	TRBJ2-1	NA	TGTGCCAGCAGTTACTCGATGAGCGGGCCGTCCTACAATGAGCAGTTCTTC	CASSYSMSGPSYNEQFF
NA	TRBV10-3	TRBJ2-2	NA	TGTGCCATCAGTGTGGAGGCTACCGGGGAGCTGTTTTTT	CAISVEATGELFF
NA	TRBV27	TRBJ1-1	NA	TGTGCCAGCAGTTTTCGGGAAAAAGCTGAAGCTTTCTTT	CASSFREKAEAFF
few	TRBV10-3	TRBJ1-4	NA	TGTGCCATCAGTACACAGGGAAAAGAAAAACTGTTTTTT	CAISTQGKEKLFF
few	TRBV12-3/TRBV12-4	TRBJ2-2	TRBD2	TGTGCCAGCACTCCTCCCGGGCTAGCGGTGAACACCGGGGAGCTGTTTTTT	CASTPPGLAVNTGELFF
few	TRBV10-3	TRBJ2-1	TRBD2	TGTGCCATCAGTGAGATGCTAGCGGGAGAGGTTGAGCAGTTCTTC	CAISEMLAGEVEQFF
NA	TRBV20-1	TRBJ2-3	TRBD2	TGCAGTGCCCCTAGCGGGAGAGGGGGGACAGATACGCAGTATTTT	CSAPSGRGGTDTQYF
few	TRBV2	TRBJ2-5	NA	TGTGCCAGCAGTGCTGGGGGCACGGAGACCCAGTACTTC	CASSAGGTETQYF
many	TRBV5-1	TRBJ2-1	TRBD1	TGCGCCAGCATAGGGACAGCATACAATGAGCAGTTCTTC	CASIGTAYNEQFF
NA	TRBV10-1	TRBJ1-1	NA	TGCGCCAGCAATACGGGGGGCGCGAACACTGAAGCTTTCTTT	CASNTGGANTEAFF
NA	TRBV29-1	TRBJ1-1	NA	TGCAGCGTTGAAGACGGGTTTGAAGCTTTCTTT	CSVEDGFEAFF
NA	TRBV20-1	TRBJ2-1	NA	TGCAGTGCTCCCAATCTAGTGGGGGGCAATGAGCAGTTCTTC	CSAPNLVGGNEQFF